This T cell receptor beta chain was recorded in a study of regulatory T cells in long-lasting Graves disease. Study observations and caveats: Limited sample numbers may have lowered accuracy.

Both iRepertoire HTBI primers and Arm-PCR of CDR3 regions were used to build the TCR beta libraries. TCRdb reprocessed the multiplex PCR reads via MiXCR and lists one record per CDR3 protein. The data hold about 320,000 distinct CDR3 sequences, with 15% to 20% observed a single time. There are 15 residues in the CDR3. Germline V gene data show CDR1 as SEHNR and CDR2 as FQNEAQ (reference sequence). Trimming shortened V by 0 bases and J by 2 bases, and 10 bases separated the two germline ends. In its sample, this clonotype was seen many times. Its cognate antigen is unknown. Time point of the sample: newly diagnosed GD, antithyroid drugs for less than 3 months. The TCR library was prepared using RNA isolated from PBMCs. Guidelines of the American Thyroid Association were used to diagnose Graves' disease.

The TCR was taken from a female donor with Graves disease. The sample was peripheral blood mononuclear cells (PBMCs), taken at new diagnosis, from a patient treated with antithyroid drugs. The V call is TRBV7-9, the J call TRBJ1-1; D possibly corresponds to TRBD1 (5 bases). The CDR3 region is CASSLAEGINTEAFF. The CDR3 DNA reads TGTGCCAGCAGCTTAGCGGAGGGGATAAACACTGAAGCTTTCTTT.